This T cell receptor beta chain was found in a study of cytotoxic CD8 clonotypes in ibrutinib-treated CLL. As for the study in general: Complete response was seen in 2 patients and partial in roughly 25; 12 progressed and around 14 stayed remitted after a median about 68 months. Investigators collected response samples after a median around 12 months of treatment, range 6 to 36. Study findings and constraints: Rising at ibrutinib response, clonality subsequently fell back toward baseline at progression. Public clonotypes showed up rarely, and on treatment they shrank or held steady.

As regards this clone: Its matching antigen is unknown. At the DNA level, this CDR3 is encoded by other sequences in the same sample as well.

TCRdb's table, derived via immunoSEQ multiplex PCR, lists solely in-frame clones and lacks some. The sample contains fewer than 300,000 clones, roughly four fifths of which appear only once. The CDR3 contains 14 residues. The germline V gene has CDR1 SGHDT and CDR2 YYEEEE. Trimming removed 0 bases from V and 3 bases from J, with 7 bases in between. The receptor was derived from a human donor with chronic lymphocytic leukemia. V gene TRBV5-6 combines with J gene TRBJ1-3, with D possibly matching TRBD1 (5 bases). Sample: PBMCs, taken at disease progression, from a patient treated with ibrutinib. The CDR3 loop is CASSLAGSGNTIYF. DNA for the CDR3: TGTGCCAGCAGCTTGGCAGGGAGTGGAAACACCATATATTTT.